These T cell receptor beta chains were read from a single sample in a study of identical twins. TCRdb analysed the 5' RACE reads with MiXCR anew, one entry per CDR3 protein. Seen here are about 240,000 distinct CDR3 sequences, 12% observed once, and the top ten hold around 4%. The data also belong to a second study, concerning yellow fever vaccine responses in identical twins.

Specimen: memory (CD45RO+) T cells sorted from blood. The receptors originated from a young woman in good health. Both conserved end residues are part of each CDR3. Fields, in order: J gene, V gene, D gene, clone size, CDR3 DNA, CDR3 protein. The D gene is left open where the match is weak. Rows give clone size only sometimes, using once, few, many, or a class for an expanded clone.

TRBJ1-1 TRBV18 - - TGTGCCAGCTCACCAGTGGTGGGGTTTAACACTGAAGCTTTCTTT CASSPVVGFNTEAFF
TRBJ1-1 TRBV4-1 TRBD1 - TGCGCCAGCAGCCAAGATCTGGGACAGAGCAAGGCTTTCTTT CASSQDLGQSKAFF
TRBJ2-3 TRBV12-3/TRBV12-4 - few TGTGCCAGCAAAAACATCTTCACAGATACGCAGTATTTT CASKNIFTDTQYF
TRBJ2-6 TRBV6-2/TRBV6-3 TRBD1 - TGTGCCAGCAGTCAGGACAGGGCGTCGGGGGCCAACGTCCTGACTTTC CASSQDRASGANVLTF
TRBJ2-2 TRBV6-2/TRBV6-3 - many TGTGCCAGCATCCTCAGGGGGGACGGGGAGCTGTTTTTT CASILRGDGELFF
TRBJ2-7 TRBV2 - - TGTGCCAGCAGTGAGACAGTGAGCTCCTACGAGCAGTACTTC CASSETVSSYEQYF
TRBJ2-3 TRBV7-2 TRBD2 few TGTGCCAGCAGCTTAGGAGGCGGGGGGGCCTCGACAGATACGCAGTATTTT CASSLGGGGASTDTQYF
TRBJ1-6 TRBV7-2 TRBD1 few TGTGCCAGCAGAACTGCCGGGACAGCTAATTCACCCCTCCACTTT CASRTAGTANSPLHF
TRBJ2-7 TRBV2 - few TGTGCCAACAGCAACCCCCGAGCCAGGGTTAACGAGCAGTACTTC CANSNPRARVNEQYF
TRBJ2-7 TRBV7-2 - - TGTGCCAGCAGCTCTCCGGGACTCCCTTCGAACGAGCAGTACTTC CASSSPGLPSNEQYF
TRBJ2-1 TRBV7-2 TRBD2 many TGTGCCAGCAGCTTAAGCCCAGGCGGGGGGGTAAGTCAGCAGCAGTTCTTC CASSLSPGGGVSQQQFF
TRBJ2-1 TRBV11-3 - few TGTGCCAGCAGCTTAGATGGGGATGAGCAGTTCTTC CASSLDGDEQFF
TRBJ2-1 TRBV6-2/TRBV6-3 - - TGTGCCAGCCGCTCCCGAGACGGTGAGTTCTTC CASRSRDGEFF
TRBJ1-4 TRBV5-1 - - TGCGCCAGCAGCTTAAGGGGAGTATCTAATGAAAAACTGTTTTTT CASSLRGVSNEKLFF
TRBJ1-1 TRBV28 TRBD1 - TGTGCCAGCAGTTTGTCGACAGGGTACACTGAAGCTTTCTTT CASSLSTGYTEAFF
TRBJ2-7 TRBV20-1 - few TGCAGTGCTAAGCAGAACTACGAGCAGTACTTC CSAKQNYEQYF
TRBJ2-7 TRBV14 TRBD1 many TGTGCCAGCAGCCTCCGGACAGGGTTTCAATACGAGCAGTACTTC CASSLRTGFQYEQYF
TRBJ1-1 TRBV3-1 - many TGTGCCAGCAGCCAAGAATACACTGAAGCTTTCTTT CASSQEYTEAFF
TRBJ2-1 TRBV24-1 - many TGTGCCACCAGTGGTATTTCGGGGGCCCCCCCCAATGAGCAGTTCTTC CATSGISGAPPNEQFF
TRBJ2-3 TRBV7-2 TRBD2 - TGTGCCAGCAGTCTCCGGGACTATAAGCAGTATTTT CASSLRDYKQYF
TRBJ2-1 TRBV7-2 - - TGTGCCAGCACCAAGGGGGGCAGGGCCGACAATGAGCAGTTCTTC CASTKGGRADNEQFF
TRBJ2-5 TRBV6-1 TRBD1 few TGTGCCAGGCCGTACAGGGGAAAAGAGACCCAGTACTTC CARPYRGKETQYF
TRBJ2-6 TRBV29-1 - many TGCAGCGTTGATAGTGGGGCCAACGTCCTGACTTTC CSVDSGANVLTF
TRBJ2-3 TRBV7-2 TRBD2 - TGTGCCAGCAGCCCCTCGGCCCTAGCGGGAGCTGTAGATACGCAGTATTTT CASSPSALAGAVDTQYF
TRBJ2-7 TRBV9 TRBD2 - TGTGCCAGCAGCGCGACTAGCGGGAGGGCCCGCGAGCAGTACTTC CASSATSGRAREQYF
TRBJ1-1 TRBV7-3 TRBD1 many TGTGCCAGCAGCCTAAAACAGGGGGCTACTGAAGCTTTCTTT CASSLKQGATEAFF
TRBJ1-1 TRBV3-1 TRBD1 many TGTGCCAGCAGCCCTGGGACAGACATTCGCTCCCCGAACTTT CASSPGTDIRSPNF
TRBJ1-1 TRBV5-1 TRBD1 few TGCGCCAGCAGCACCGGACAGGGTCCGAACACTGAAGCTTTCTTT CASSTGQGPNTEAFF
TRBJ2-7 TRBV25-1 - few TGTGCCAGCACCCGGGACGAGCAGTACTTC CASTRDEQYF
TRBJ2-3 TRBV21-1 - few TGTGCCAGCAGCTTCCCGGGGCAGGGGGCTAGCACAGATACGCAGTATTTT CASSFPGQGASTDTQYF
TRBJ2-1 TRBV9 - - TGTGCCAGCAGCGTGGGGGGACAGCTATACAATGAGCAGTTCTTC CASSVGGQLYNEQFF
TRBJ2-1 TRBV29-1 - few TGCAGCGTCTCAGAGGTCATCTCCTACAATGAGCAGTTCTTC CSVSEVISYNEQFF
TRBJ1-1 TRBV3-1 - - TGTGCCTCTAACGACGGGTACAGTGAAGCTTTCTTT CASNDGYSEAFF
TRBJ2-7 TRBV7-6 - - TGTGCCAGCAGCTTAGGGAGGGCAGGTGAACTTGGGCAGTACTTC CASSLGRAGELGQYF
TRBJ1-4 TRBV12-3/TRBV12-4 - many TGTGCCAGCAGCCGAGGGCCTACAACTAATGAAAAACTGTTTTTT CASSRGPTTNEKLFF
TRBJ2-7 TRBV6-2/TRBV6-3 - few TGTGCCAGCGAGAGGGGTAGCTTTGAGTCCTTAAGCGAGCAGTACTTC CASERGSFESLSEQYF
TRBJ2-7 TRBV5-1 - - TGCGCCAGCAGCTTGGCGTACAGGGAAGGCCTCGAGCAGTACTTC CASSLAYREGLEQYF